Below are 20 T cell receptor beta chains sequenced from a single sample in a study of chemoradiotherapy in HPV16-positive cancers. Assay: immunoSEQ multiplex PCR; the TCRdb copy retains only in-frame clones and omits some. This table has roughly 5,400 clones, 85% to 95% appearing once. Sample collection was performed from a patient who underwent chemoradiotherapy. All receptors derive from a human donor with HPV-associated anogenital cancer.

The chain couples TRBV6-1 to TRBJ2-7; 9 bases match TRBD1. Germline V CDR1 and CDR2: MNHNS, SASEGT. Trimming took 8 bases from V and 2 from J; bases not matched to a gene: 10. The CDR3 covers 15 residues. In DNA form, the CDR3 reads TGTGCCAGCGGGCGGGGGACAGGGATAACCTACGAGCAGTACTTC. This gives the protein CASGRGTGITYEQYF.

CDR3 DNA: TGTGCCAGCAGGGGGGGCTCCTACGAGCAGTACTTC. Protein sequence: CASRGGSYEQYF. This chain connects TRBV28 to TRBJ2-5; D may be TRBD2 (6 bases). The J call may be faulty, since TRBJ2-7 better matches the DNA end. Germline CDR1 MDHEN, CDR2 SYDVKM. The CDR3 covers 12 residues.

This chain connects TRBV7-3 to TRBJ1-2; TRBD1 matches at 8 bases. V lost 3 bases to trimming and J lost 10 bases; unmatched junction nucleotides: 7. Germline values: CDR1 SGHTA, CDR2 FQGTGA. CDR3 length: 13 residues. This CDR3 reads CASSFSPDRDYTF. CDR3 sequence (DNA): TGTGCCAGCAGCTTCTCTCCGGACAGGGACTACACCTTC.

The CDR3 DNA reads as TGCGCCAGCGGGCGACTAGCGGGGGGATACAATGAGCAGTTCTTC. It codes for CASGRLAGGYNEQFF. The chain is built from TRBV4-1 and TRBJ2-1; 13 bases are shared with TRBD2. This CDR3 is built from 15 residues. V was clipped by 8 bases and J by 4 bases; unmatched bases: 5. CDR1 is MGHRA, CDR2 YSYEKL, per germline.

This chain uses TRBV7-6 with TRBJ1-6; the D gene is possibly TRBD1 (6 bases). Trimming pared 1 base from V and 7 bases from J, leaving 11 bases between. Germline values: CDR1 SGHVS, CDR2 FNYEAQ. The CDR3 sequence is 15 residues long. The CDR3 is CASSLEGQGNSPLHF. Written as DNA, the CDR3 is TGTGCCAGCAGCTTAGAGGGGCAGGGGAATTCACCCCTCCACTTT.

This chain uses TRBV5-6 with TRBJ2-7; possible D gene TRBD2, 7 bases. This CDR3 is 14 amino acids long. In germline, CDR1 is SGHDT, CDR2 YYEEEE. V was pared by 5 bases and J by 1 base, with 13 bases between. The CDR3 bases are TGTGCCAGCAGTTCCAGGGGAGGGTCCTACGAGCAGTACTTC. Its translation is CASSSRGGSYEQYF.

As concerns this clone: Since no conserved phenylalanine or tryptophan closes the CDR3, a read error is the likely cause. The CDR3 nucleotides read TGCAGCGTTGAGGAGGGGGCGGGTGGCTACACCCTC. Translation: CSVEEGAGGYTL. J is TRBJ1-2 and V is TRBV29-1; 7 bases are a match to TRBD1. Germline values: CDR1 SQVTM, CDR2 ANQGSEA. V shed 3 bases, J shed 7 bases, and the junction held 5 bases outside the gene matches. The CDR3 runs to 12 residues.

V is TRBV6-1 and J is TRBJ1-2, with D perhaps TRBD1 (6 bases). This CDR3 is built from 13 residues. CDR1 MNHNS and CDR2 SASEGT come from the germline V gene. Trimming shortened V by 4 bases and J by 4 bases, and 10 bases separated the two germline ends. Here the CDR3 reads CASSGRDTYGYTF. In nucleotides, the CDR3 is TGTGCCAGCAGTGGTAGGGACACCTATGGCTACACCTTC.

The chain carries TRBV4-1 and TRBJ2-1; D uncertain. Germline V lookup: CDR1 MGHRA, CDR2 YSYEKL. V lost 0 bases and J lost 8, with 11 bases in between. This CDR3 spans 14 amino acids. The CDR3 nucleotides are TGCGCCAGCAGCCAAGAAAGTTGGTTCGATGAGCAGTTCTTC. Protein sequence: CASSQESWFDEQFF.

The V call is TRBV5-6, the J call TRBJ1-6; D not certain. V dropped 0 bases and J dropped 0 bases, with 10 bases sitting between them. The CDR3 has 17 amino acids. CDR1 is SGHDT, CDR2 YYEEEE, per germline. CDR3 coding DNA: TGTGCCAGCAGCTTGGGGCCGCCTAGCTCCTATAATTCACCCCTCCACTTT. Protein: CASSLGPPSSYNSPLHF.

This clone was seen once. The CDR3 is CARGEKGNEQFF. The CDR3 coding sequence is TGTGCCAGGGGGGAGAAGGGAAATGAGCAGTTCTTC. V gene TRBV6-9 combines with J gene TRBJ2-1; possibly TRBD1 or TRBD2 for D (5 bases each). Germline V gives CDR1 MNHGY, CDR2 SVAAGI. The germline V and J ends were trimmed by 9 bases and 7 bases, with 13 bases remaining between them. The CDR3 extends over 12 amino acids.

V gene TRBV7-2 combines with J gene TRBJ1-2, with D possibly being TRBD1 (6 bases). The CDR3 spans 15 residues. The V gene's germline CDR1 is SGHTA and CDR2 FQGNSA. Between the trimmed V and J ends, which lost 1 base and 4 bases, there was a span of 13 bases. The CDR3 DNA reads TGTGCCAGCAGCTTAGGGGGGGCCCAAAGCTATGGCTACACCTTC. Protein: CASSLGGAQSYGYTF.

The chain employs TRBV11-2 and TRBJ2-1; possible D gene TRBD1, 5 bases. This CDR3 has 16 residues. From germline, CDR1 is SGHAT and CDR2 FQNNGV. V dropped 2 bases and J dropped 5 bases, with 16 bases sitting between them. This CDR3 is CASSLYGQGVNNEQFF. The CDR3 DNA is TGTGCCAGCAGCTTATATGGGCAGGGTGTAAACAATGAGCAGTTCTTC.

The V gene is TRBV19, the J gene TRBJ1-1; D is uncertain. The CDR3 length is 14 residues. Trimming cost V 1 base and J 5 bases, with 11 bases left between them. Germline V gives CDR1 LNHDA, CDR2 SQIVND (reference sequence). The CDR3 loop is CASSIGGRATEAFF. The CDR3 DNA reads as TGTGCCAGTAGTATAGGAGGGAGGGCAACTGAAGCTTTCTTT.

The chain recombines TRBV7-8 with TRBJ1-2; D perhaps matches TRBD1 (6 bases). This CDR3 contains 15 residues. The germline V gene has CDR1 SGHVS and CDR2 FQNEAQ. V was trimmed by 4 bases and J by 3 bases, leaving 15 bases between them. The CDR3 loop reads CASSSRQGGDYGYTF. The CDR3 DNA sequence: TGTGCCAGCAGCTCCCGTCAAGGGGGGGACTATGGCTACACCTTC.

The genes are TRBV15 and TRBJ2-5, with TRBD2 matching over 9 bases. The CDR3 has 15 amino acids. V lost 2 bases and J lost 0; bases outside the gene matches: 1. The germline V gene has CDR1 LNHNV and CDR2 YYDKDF (reference sequence). DNA for the CDR3: TGTGCCACCAGCAGAAGCGGGGGGTACCAAGAGACCCAGTACTTC. Its translation is CATSRSGGYQETQYF.

The V gene is TRBV5-8, the J gene TRBJ1-2; unclear D gene. The CDR3 extends over 16 amino acids. The V gene's germline CDR1 is SGHTS and CDR2 YDEGEE. With 2 bases removed from V and 1 base from J, the gap between germline ends came to 15 bases. CDR3 in amino acids: CASSFRTAFFNYGYTF. In nucleotides, the CDR3 is TGTGCCAGCAGCTTTAGGACCGCCTTCTTTAACTATGGCTACACCTTC.

The CDR3 here is CASSLGIAGTSGGEQYF. The CDR3 DNA is TGTGCCAGCAGCTTAGGGATAGCGGGGACTAGCGGGGGTGAGCAGTACTTC. V usage is TRBV7-2 and J usage is TRBJ2-7; 14 bases are shared with TRBD2. The CDR3 runs 17 residues. V gave up 1 base and J gave up 7 bases; unmatched junction bases: 9. From germline, CDR1 is SGHTA and CDR2 FQGNSA.

The rearrangement uses TRBV5-4 and TRBJ1-6; tentative D call: TRBD1 (5 bases). The CDR3 length is 14 residues. Trimming cost V 2 bases and J 4 bases, with 7 bases left between them. Germline loops: CDR1 SGHNT, CDR2 YYREEE (reference sequence). CDR3 nucleotides: TGTGCCAGCAGCTTCGGGGGATATAATTCACCCCTCCACTTT. This codes for CASSFGGYNSPLHF.

The chain combines TRBV5-1 with TRBJ1-1; D is possibly TRBD1 (5 bases). CDR1 is SGHRS, CDR2 YFSETQ, per germline. There are 14 residues in the CDR3. The V end lost 4 bases, the J end lost 1 base, and 11 bases lay between the germline ends. CDR3 sequence reads: CASSLGHQNTEAFF. CDR3 nucleotides: TGCGCCAGCAGCCTCGGACACCAGAACACTGAAGCTTTCTTT.